Presented here are 18 T cell receptor beta chains from one specimen sequenced in a study of T cell clonality in common variable immunodeficiency. Here immunoSEQ multiplex PCR was the method, and the copy in TCRdb shows in-frame clones only, minus some. The record shows around 60,000 clones for this sample, with no singletons present. Sequencing used peripheral blood mononuclear cells. Receptors originate from a person between 18 and 75 years old in good health.

This clone showed up many times. The DNA ends 3 residues before the CDR3 does, and the rest of the CDR3 is filled in from the germline J gene. V is TRBV7-8 and J is TRBJ1-3; D is uncertain. Trimming cost V 2 bases and J 4 bases, with 15 bases left between them. CDR3 length equals 16 residues. Germline V gene data show CDR1 as SGHVS and CDR2 as FQNEAQ. The CDR3 sequence: CASSLSGFFSGNTIYF. The covered CDR3 bases are TGTGCCAGCAGCTTATCGGGGTTCTTCTCCGGAAACACC.

This clone was recorded many times. The read comes to an end 3 residues before the CDR3 does, leaving the germline J gene to fill in the end. The chain has TRBV20-1 and TRBJ2-1, with 7 bases identical to TRBD2. This CDR3 is 20 amino acids long. Germline V CDR1 and CDR2: DFQATT, SNEGSKA (reference sequence). The J segment lost 2 bases and the V segment lost 6 bases, leaving 25 bases of the junction unmatched. CDR3 DNA (partial): TGCAGTGCCCCCCGGGGAGCAGGCCCCCCCGGACTAGTCGCCTACAATGAG. Its protein is CSAPRGAGPPGLVAYNE. The CDR3 reads in full as CSAPRGAGPPGLVAYNEQFF.

There are many counts of this clone. Read sequence stops 3 residues before the CDR3 end, and the germline J gene provides the missing end. The rearrangement uses TRBV5-1 and TRBJ1-1, with TRBD1 as a possible D gene (5 bases). The CDR3 extends over 15 amino acids. V was clipped by 0 bases and J by 4 bases, with 13 bases between them. Germline values: CDR1 SGHRS, CDR2 YFSETQ. The CDR3 region is CASSLVRGEVTEAFF. The DNA read from the CDR3 is TGCGCCAGCAGCTTGGTTAGGGGCGAAGTCACTGAA.

This clone has a count of ten or more. The read halts 3 residues ahead of the CDR3 end, with the missing end drawn from the germline J gene. The J gene is TRBJ1-2, the V gene TRBV12-3 or TRBV12-4; 7 nucleotides agree with TRBD1. The CDR3 extends over 14 amino acids. After removal of 4 bases from V and 5 bases from J, the junction contained 7 bases not matched to a gene. The part of the CDR3 DNA that was read is TGTGCCAGCAGTTCCGGGACAGCGAGTTATGGC. Translated, it gives CASSSGTASYG. The full CDR3 is CASSSGTASYGYTF.

This clone was detected ten times or more. The read halts 3 residues ahead of the CDR3 end, with the missing end drawn from the germline J gene. The chain joins TRBV5-6 to TRBJ1-2; unclear D gene. This CDR3 has 15 amino acids. V lost 0 bases to trimming and J lost 7 bases, with 16 bases between them. Per germline, CDR1 SGHDT and CDR2 YYEEEE. CDR3 bases read: TGTGCCAGCAGCTTGGGACGGGGAGAGTTAAGTGGC. This codes for CASSLGRGELSG. The CDR3, in full, reads CASSLGRGELSGYTF.

A few counts support this clone. The junction and the germline gene differ at one end; a read error may be behind it. The read stops 3 residues short of the end of the CDR3; the missing end is completed from the germline J gene. The V and J genes are TRBV5-1 and TRBJ2-7; 9 bases match TRBD1. CDR3 size: 19 residues. Germline V gene data show CDR1 as SGHRS and CDR2 as YFSETQ. CDR3 DNA, as far as it was read: TGCGCCGGCAGCCAGAACCCCTCCTCACAGGGGGCAAGCTCCTACGAG. This sequence encodes CAGSQNPSSQGASSYE. Given in full, the CDR3 is CAGSQNPSSQGASSYEQYF.

This clone was seen at least ten times. The sequenced fragment ends 3 residues before the CDR3 boundary, so the rest is inferred from the germline J gene. This chain links TRBV20-1 with TRBJ1-1; a possible D gene is TRBD1 (6 bases). Germline-derived CDR1 and CDR2 are DFQATT and SNEGSKA (reference sequence). The CDR3 consists of 13 residues. Deletions cut 6 bases from V and 1 base from J, with 12 bases between. The CDR3 here is CSARTDKNTEAFF. The CDR3 DNA, read in part, is TGCAGTGCAAGGACAGACAAGAACACTGAA.

This clone was observed at least ten times. CDR3: CARSYGQTSSYNEQFF. CDR3 DNA, as far as it was read: TGTGCCAGAAGCTACGGACAAACGAGCTCCTACAATGAG. This chain joins TRBV5-3 and TRBJ2-1; D perhaps matches TRBD1 (5 bases). The DNA ends 3 residues before the CDR3 does, and the rest of the CDR3 is filled in from the germline J gene. TRBV5-3 qualifies as an ORF whose function is uncertain. This CDR3 is built from 16 residues. Between the trimmed V and J ends, which lost 3 bases and 0 bases, there was a span of 13 bases.

Many counts were recorded for this clone. Mismatch with germline at one junction end may stem from a read error. Read data end 3 residues before the CDR3 end; the end is taken from the germline J gene. This chain uses TRBV20-1 with TRBJ2-3; D perhaps matches TRBD1 (5 bases). The germline gives CDR1 DFQATT, CDR2 SNEGSKA (reference sequence). The CDR3 is made up of 18 amino acids. The CDR3 sequence: CSAGELGRQRLGTDTQYF. CDR3 bases read: TGCAGTGCTGGAGAACTGGGAAGACAGCGCCTGGGGACAGATACG.

This clone was detected ten times or more. The missing CDR3 end, 3 residues past where the read stops, is filled in from the germline J gene. The chain joins TRBV5-1 to TRBJ1-1; 11 bases map to TRBD1. V lost 4 bases and J lost 6; bases outside the gene matches: 5. The CDR3 covers 14 residues. From germline, CDR1 is SGHRS and CDR2 YFSETQ. The DNA read from the CDR3 is TGCGCCAGCAGCCCGGGACAGGGGGTAGCTGAA. Translating it yields CASSPGQGVAE. The CDR3 in its entirety is CASSPGQGVAEAFF.

This clone has ten or more counts. The read falls 3 residues short of the CDR3 end, and the missing part is taken from the germline J gene. This rearrangement joins TRBV6-4 to TRBJ1-1; a weak D match, TRBD1 (5 bases). CDR3 length equals 14 residues. Deletions cut 3 bases from V and 3 bases from J, with 11 bases between. CDR1 is MRHNA, CDR2 SNTAGT, per germline. The CDR3 DNA, read in part, is TGTGCCAGCAGTGAGCGGGGGGGGGACACTGAA. This encodes CASSERGGDTE. The full CDR3 is CASSERGGDTEAFF.

The table lists this clone with many counts. The DNA ends 3 residues before the CDR3 does, and the rest of the CDR3 is filled in from the germline J gene. The chain links TRBV10-3 to TRBJ2-7; a possible D gene is TRBD2 (5 bases). Trimming removed 6 bases from V and 2 bases from J, with 11 bases in between. The germline CDR1 and CDR2 sequences are ENHRY and SYGVKD. This CDR3 has 13 amino acids. The CDR3 spells CAIRSSGAYEQYF. CDR3 DNA, as far as it was read: TGTGCCATCAGATCATCCGGGGCCTACGAG.

This clone was seen ten or more times. The read ends 3 residues before the CDR3 terminus; that terminus is restored from the germline J gene. The chain is built from TRBV2 and TRBJ1-4; D remains ambiguous. The ends were cut back, 7 bases at V and 8 bases at J, with 14 bases in the middle. Germline CDR1 reads SNHLY; CDR2 reads FYNNEI. CDR3 length: 13 amino acids. This chain's CDR3 is CASTLSAGEKLFF. CDR3 DNA, as far as it was read: TGTGCCAGCACCCTCTCTGCGGGGGAAAAA.

This clone was detected many times. The read falls 3 residues short of the CDR3 end, and the missing part is taken from the germline J gene. V is TRBV5-1 and J is TRBJ2-1; TRBD2 is a possible D gene (5 bases). The length of the CDR3 is 13 residues. CDR1 and CDR2 from the germline V gene are SGHRS and YFSETQ. V lost 1 base to trimming and J lost 5 bases, with 7 bases between them. The part of the CDR3 DNA that was read is TGCGCCAGCAGCTTGAGGCGGGACAATGAG. It codes for CASSLRRDNE. The entire CDR3 reads CASSLRRDNEQFF.

This clone was recorded at least ten times. The observed sequence ends 3 residues before the CDR3 terminus, with the missing tail filled in from the germline J gene. V is TRBV28 and J is TRBJ2-1; TRBD2 aligns across 12 bases. Germline CDR1 and CDR2: MDHEN and SYDVKM. The CDR3 is 16 amino acids. V lost 1 base and J lost 8; bases outside the gene matches: 6. CDR3 DNA, as far as it was read: TGTGCCAGCAGTTTATTGACTAGCGGGAGACTTGATGAG. It is translated as CASSLLTSGRLDE. The entire CDR3 reads CASSLLTSGRLDEQFF.

This clone showed up many times. With the read ending 3 residues before the CDR3 end, the germline J gene is used to fill in that end. This chain links TRBV7-9 with TRBJ1-2, with TRBD1 as a possible D gene (6 bases). Trimming removed 7 bases at V and 3 bases at J, with 15 bases between. CDR3 length equals 14 residues. Looked up from germline, CDR1 is SEHNR and CDR2 is FQNEAQ (reference sequence). CDR3: CASKTDRRDYGYTF. CDR3 DNA (partial): TGTGCCAGCAAAACGGACAGACGGGACTATGGC.

Ten or more counts support this clone. The missing CDR3 end, 3 residues past where the read stops, is filled in from the germline J gene. This chain connects TRBV6-2 or TRBV6-3 to TRBJ2-3; D may be TRBD1 (6 bases). The V gene lost 6 bases and the J gene lost 0 bases, with 13 bases spanning the gap. The length of the CDR3 is 15 residues. Germline lookup yields CDR1 MNHEY and CDR2 SVGEGT. The sequenced CDR3 bases are TGTGCCAGCAGGATAGGGGGTCTTAGCACAGATACG. Protein: CASRIGGLSTDT. The entire CDR3 sequence reads CASRIGGLSTDTQYF.

This clone occurred many times. CDR3 region: CASSWDSGKTQYF. The CDR3 bases that were read are TGTGCCAGCAGCTGGGACAGCGGGAAGACC. The chain has TRBV7-3 and TRBJ2-5; possibly TRBD1 or TRBD2 for D (7 bases each). The CDR3 end lies 3 residues beyond the end of the read and is filled in from the germline J gene. V was trimmed by 4 bases and J by 6 bases, leaving 12 bases between them. Germline V lookup: CDR1 SGHTA, CDR2 FQGTGA. This CDR3 is 13 amino acids long. Full variable domain (remainder filled in from reference TRBV7-3 and TRBJ2-5): GAGVSQTPSNKVTEKGKYVELRCDPISGHTALYWYRQSLGQGPEFLIYFQGTGAADDSGLPNDRFFAVRPEGSVSTLKIQRTERGDSAVYLCASSWDSGKTQYFGPGTRLLVL.